Listed here is a single T cell receptor beta chain. No antigen is known for it. It has no much larger one-base neighbor in the sample; base qualities were not kept. This sample is part of a study of blood T cells in healthy people across ages (dated by TCRdb to between 2014 and 2017). Regarding the complete study: Template switching captured roughly one uniquely barcoded TCR beta cDNA molecule per two T cells in model experiments. Using deep sequencing normalized with unique cDNA molecular identifiers, the study measured how TCR beta repertoire diversity changes with age. The donors were divided into four age groups: young (average about 16 years), middle-aged (almost 40), aged (roughly 66) and long-lived (approximately 74). To avoid experimental bias, donors of different ages were randomly spread across the sequencing lanes. Using the same blood draw, the study looked at two additional independent replicas of 1 million unique cDNA reads for two donors, one aged 18 to 29 and the other aged 80 or older. The full study reports these points: Compared with the aged group, the long-lived group had more naive CD4+ T cells, fewer expanded clones and increased TCR diversity, a pattern suggesting age selection. Estimates of total diversity from one million sequenced T cells were regarded as lower bounds and underestimates. Observed TCR beta diversity per million T cells fell roughly linearly with age, and a significant reduction was already apparent by age around 39. Because donor CMV infection status was unknown, age-related changes in expanded clonotypes were potentially confounded. There was a strong correlation between observed TCR beta diversity and the percentage of naive T cells measured by flow cytometry. Conclusive comparison of naive and antigen-experienced compartments was prevented by the profiling of bulk unsorted PBMCs.

The CDR3 runs 13 residues from the cysteine to the phenylalanine. The CDR3 DNA has 39 bases and is translated from base 1. Trimming takes 3 bases from V and 5 bases from J, and the germline ends sit 10 bases apart. CDR1 is given as SGHAT and CDR2 as FQNNGV, both from the germline V gene. Libraries were made using 5' RACE. Sequencing took place on an Illumina HiSeq 2500. A second PCR of about 6 to 11 cycles was run with a J-beta primer mix and a sample-barcoded 5' primer. Each TCR beta cDNA molecule received a unique molecular identifier from a template-switch 5' adaptor carrying 12 random nucleotides. At least 2.5 million CDR3-containing paired-end reads were obtained from each sample. All of the RNA was converted into first-strand cDNA using the Mint cDNA synthesis kit, with a TRBC-specific oligonucleotide serving as the primer. Following uracil-DNA glycosylase treatment, all cDNA underwent a first 18-cycle PCR with the universal primers M1SS and BC2_uni_R. The published analysis was carried out like this. Each sample was normalized by randomly selecting 1 million high-quality reads, each carrying a distinct molecular identifier. Instead of being binned into consensus sequences, reads with shared molecular identifiers were discarded. MiTCR, set to a Q25 quality threshold and the strictest error-elimination algorithm, was used for CDR3 identification, clonotype clustering and error correction. A nonparametric unseen species model with Euler transformation was used to estimate lower-bound total TCR beta diversity. Using fastp at Q25 and MiXCR, TCRdb reprocessed the public reads and kept productive beta chains. Rows merge per CDR3 protein into single entries with the most common DNA and genes. The V and J calls and clone size are TCRdb's, not the authors'. The sample contains roughly 1.7 million distinct CDR3 sequences, roughly 32% of them found a single time. The ten largest clones capture about 10% of the sample.

The donors were roughly 40 Caucasian individuals from Russia, aged 6 to 90 years, who were systemically healthy. About 10 milliliters of peripheral blood were collected from each donor into EDTA-treated Vacutainer tubes. Ficoll-Paque density-gradient centrifugation was used to isolate PBMCs, with at least 6 million per sample. Trizol reagent was used to extract total RNA from the PBMCs, yielding at least 6 micrograms per sample. For every donor, an aliquot of PBMCs went through flow cytometry to measure the percentages of naive CD45RAhigh/CD27high T cells. The TCR originated in a woman in her twenties or thirties in good health. The sequenced sample was blood. The chain is assembled from TRBV11-2 and TRBJ2-5; the D gene identity is not certain. The CDR3 protein is CASSLRYGETQYF. Read as DNA, the sequence is TGTGCCAGCAGCTTGAGATACGGGGAGACCCAGTACTTC.